This T cell receptor (beta chain) was retrieved from a study of T-cell memory formation after mild COVID-19. 5'RACE, which relied on constant-segment primers, yielded TCR alpha and TCR beta cDNA libraries carrying sample barcodes and UMIs. MiXCR was run by TCRdb on the 5' RACE reads, yielding one entry per CDR3 protein. The table includes roughly 300,000 distinct CDR3 sequences, 8% to 9% detected once. The sequence was obtained from a man in his late teens or twenties who had mild COVID-19 (a few samples of this study predate the infection). Cell type and time point are not known. The sequenced material came from PBMCs or a T cell subset sorted from them (not recorded which).

The CDR3 protein is CASRRGPDTGELFF. CDR3 DNA sequence: TGTGCCAGCAGGCGGGGGCCCGACACCGGGGAGCTGTTTTTT. This sequence joins TRBV6-1 and TRBJ2-2, with a weak D call TRBD2 (7 bases). Germline CDR1 and CDR2: MNHNS and SASEGT. V lost 6 bases and J lost 3, with 11 bases in between. CDR3 length: 14 residues.